These 30 T cell receptor beta chains share one sample of origin, sequenced in a study of OX40 agonist ivuxolimab in advanced cancers. The assay was immunoSEQ multiplex PCR, and TCRdb's table has in-frame clones only and misses some. This sample has some 16,000 clones, with 77% found just once. Sequencing used CD4+ or CD8+ T cells sorted from blood, obtained in a trial of the OX40 agonist ivuxolimab. These receptors were taken from an adult with an advanced solid tumor such as melanoma, head and neck, liver or kidney cancer.

This chain links TRBV6-6 with TRBJ2-7; tentative D call: TRBD2 (6 bases). Germline-derived CDR1 and CDR2 are MNHNY and SVGAGI (reference sequence). The ends were cut back, 0 bases at V and 7 bases at J, with 7 bases in the middle. The CDR3 is 12 residues long. CDR3 nucleotide sequence: TGTGCCAGCAGTTACTCAGGGAGGGAGCAGTACTTC. It is translated as CASSYSGREQYF.

J is TRBJ2-7 and V is TRBV5-6; D might be TRBD1 (5 bases). This CDR3 comprises 14 residues. The V gene lost 0 bases and the J gene lost 6 bases, with 13 bases spanning the gap. The germline V gene has CDR1 SGHDT and CDR2 YYEEEE. CDR3 coding DNA: TGTGCCAGCAGCTTGGGCAGGGATCATCTCGAGCAGTACTTC. It yields the protein CASSLGRDHLEQYF.

The chain has TRBV6-5 and TRBJ2-5; D is undetermined. The germline V gene encodes CDR1 MNHEY and CDR2 SVGAGI. Trimming took 2 bases from V and 5 from J, leaving 3 bases between them. The CDR3 has 11 residues. In DNA, the CDR3 is TGTGCCAGCAGTTACGGGGAGACCCAGTACTTC. It codes for CASSYGETQYF.

The chain joins TRBV14 to TRBJ2-7, with TRBD1 matching 8 bases. V gave up 3 bases and J gave up 5 bases; unmatched junction bases: 9. This CDR3 spans 15 amino acids. Looked up from germline, CDR1 is SGHDN and CDR2 is FVKESK. The CDR3, as DNA: TGTGCCAGCAGCCATTACCGACAGGGGCCCAACGAGCAGTACTTC. It specifies CASSHYRQGPNEQYF. The full variable domain, rest sourced from reference TRBV14 and TRBJ2-7, is EAGVTQFPSHSVIEKGQTVTLRCDPISGHDNLYWYRRVMGKEIKFLLHFVKESKQDESGMPNNRFLAERTGGTYSTLKVQPAELEDSGVYFCASSHYRQGPNEQYFGPGTRLTVT.

The chain employs TRBV13 and TRBJ2-7; TRBD1 matches at 8 bases. Germline lookup yields CDR1 PRHDT and CDR2 FYEKMQ (reference sequence). Losses at the gene ends were 5 bases for V and 5 bases for J; bases not matched to a gene: 8. The length of the CDR3 is 14 residues. CDR3 DNA sequence: TGTGCCAGCAGCCCAGGACAGGGAGTCCACGAGCAGTACTTC. Translating gives CASSPGQGVHEQYF.

This clone was counted a single time. The chain uses TRBV7-2 and TRBJ2-5, with a possible D match to TRBD2 (6 bases). Germline lookup yields CDR1 SGHTA and CDR2 FQGNSA. The V end was cut by 5 bases, the J end by 2 bases, with 15 bases between. The CDR3 is made up of 15 amino acids. The CDR3 DNA reads as TGTGCCAGCAGCACAATGACTAGGACACAAGAGACCCAGTACTTC. It yields the protein CASSTMTRTQETQYF.

The chain links TRBV5-1 to TRBJ2-1; D is possibly TRBD1 (6 bases). The CDR3 is 15 residues long. Germline V gene lookup returns CDR1 SGHRS and CDR2 YFSETQ. The V end lost 3 bases, the J end lost 10 bases, and 20 bases lay between the germline ends. CDR3 DNA: TGCGCCAGCAGCTCGTGGGACGAGACAGGCAGGGAGCAGTTCTTC. It specifies CASSSWDETGREQFF.

The chain couples TRBV6-5 to TRBJ1-5; possibly TRBD1 for D (6 bases). CDR1 MNHEY and CDR2 SVGAGI come from the germline V gene. This CDR3 spans 15 amino acids. The V and J ends lost 5 bases and 4 bases respectively, with 15 bases between them. DNA of the CDR3: TGTGCCAGCAGTGCCGAGTGGACAGTAAATCAGCCCCAGCATTTT. It encodes CASSAEWTVNQPQHF.

The V and J genes are TRBV9 and TRBJ2-1, with D unclear. With 0 bases removed from V and 7 bases from J, the gap between germline ends came to 14 bases. This CDR3 has 15 amino acids. The germline V gene has CDR1 SGDLS and CDR2 YYNGEE. This CDR3 reads CASSVAGRSGNEQFF. The CDR3 DNA is TGTGCCAGCAGCGTAGCCGGCAGGTCTGGGAATGAGCAGTTCTTC.

J is TRBJ2-1 and V is TRBV4-2; TRBD2 matches at 11 bases. The ends lost 5 bases at V and 5 bases at J; junction bases unmatched: 5. The CDR3 consists of 15 residues. Germline loops: CDR1 LGHNA, CDR2 YNFKEQ. The CDR3 here is CASSLRLAGNNEQFF. CDR3 sequence (DNA): TGTGCCAGCAGCTTGAGACTAGCGGGGAACAATGAGCAGTTCTTC.

V usage is TRBV4-3 and J usage is TRBJ1-6; the match to TRBD1 covers 10 bases. Trimming at V came to 4 bases and at J to 7 bases, leaving 4 bases not matched to a gene. Per germline, CDR1 LGHNA and CDR2 YSLEER. The CDR3 is made up of 15 amino acids. The DNA for the CDR3 is TGCGCCAGCAGCCCCTGGACAGGGGGAAATTCACCCCTCCACTTT. Translating gives CASSPWTGGNSPLHF.

This chain links TRBV9 with TRBJ1-4; weak D call: TRBD1 (5 bases). The CDR3 extends over 16 amino acids. The germline V gene encodes CDR1 SGDLS and CDR2 YYNGEE. Trimming removed 0 bases from V and 2 bases from J, with 11 bases in between. The CDR3 protein is CASSVAEGRTNEKLFF. DNA of the CDR3: TGTGCCAGCAGCGTAGCGGAGGGACGGACTAATGAAAAACTGTTTTTT.

Notes on this clone: Relative to the germline gene, one junction end is altered; a read error may explain this. The chain joins TRBV27 to TRBJ1-1; D ambiguous. The CDR3 sequence is 14 residues long. CDR1 and CDR2 from the germline V gene are MNHEY and SMNVEV (reference sequence). This chain's CDR3 is CVSSLSNVNTEAFF. The CDR3 DNA reads as TGTGTCAGCAGTTTATCGAATGTGAACACTGAAGCTTTCTTT.

The chain is built from TRBV7-9 and TRBJ2-1; possible D gene TRBD1, 6 bases. The CDR3 consists of 15 residues. V shed 2 bases and J shed 4 bases, with 12 bases lying between them. From germline, CDR1 is SEHNR and CDR2 FQNEAQ (reference sequence). CDR3 sequence (DNA): TGTGCCAGCAGCTTACAGGGGAACCCTTACAATGAGCAGTTCTTC. Translation: CASSLQGNPYNEQFF.

The chain carries TRBV4-1 and TRBJ2-7, with 7 bases aligning to TRBD1. V lost 4 bases and J lost 2; bases outside the gene matches: 5. This CDR3 spans 14 amino acids. Germline V gene lookup returns CDR1 MGHRA and CDR2 YSYEKL. CDR3 sequence reads: CASSPRDRAYEQYF. CDR3 in DNA: TGCGCCAGCAGCCCCCGGGACAGAGCCTACGAGCAGTACTTC.

The CDR3 reads CASRRAEFYNEQFF. DNA for the CDR3: TGTGCCAGCAGGCGGGCAGAATTCTACAATGAGCAGTTCTTC. The chain joins TRBV11-1 to TRBJ2-1, with TRBD2 as a possible D gene (5 bases). Germline CDR1 SGHAT, CDR2 FQDESV (reference sequence). The V end was cut by 6 bases, the J end by 3 bases, with 12 bases between. The CDR3 is 14 residues long. Combining the CDR3 with reference TRBV11-1 and TRBJ2-1 gives the whole variable domain EAEVAQSPRYKITEKSQAVAFWCDPISGHATLYWYRQILGQGPELLVQFQDESVVDDSQLPKDRFSAERLKGVDSTLKIQPAELGDSAMYLCASRRAEFYNEQFFGPGTRLTVL.

DNA of the CDR3: TGTGCCAGCAGTAGGACAGGGAGGAACACTGAAGCTTTCTTT. Its protein is CASSRTGRNTEAFF. The chain is built from TRBV6-5 and TRBJ1-1, with 8 bases lining up with TRBD1. After removal of 5 bases from V and 1 base from J, the junction contained 3 bases not matched to a gene. This CDR3 is 14 amino acids long. The V gene's germline CDR1 is MNHEY and CDR2 SVGAGI.

DNA of the CDR3: TGTGCCAGTAGTATGACCTCCCCGGACAGGGGGTGGAATTCACCCCTCCACTTT. It yields the protein CASSMTSPDRGWNSPLHF. V and J are TRBV19 and TRBJ1-6; 10 bases map to TRBD1. The CDR3 has 18 residues. The germline gives CDR1 LNHDA, CDR2 SQIVND (reference sequence). The trim removed 3 bases at V and 7 bases at J, leaving 12 bases unmatched.

The chain uses TRBV5-4 and TRBJ2-6; 7 nucleotides line up with TRBD1. In germline, CDR1 is SGHNT, CDR2 YYREEE (reference sequence). V dropped 0 bases and J dropped 1; count of bases not matched to a gene: 7. CDR3 length equals 18 residues. CDR3 sequence reads: CASSLALGGASGANVLTF. The CDR3 region has the DNA TGTGCCAGCAGCTTGGCCCTAGGGGGCGCATCTGGGGCCAACGTCCTGACTTTC.

The chain links TRBV6-5 to TRBJ1-6; D is unresolved. Trimming shortened V by 3 bases and J by 7 bases, and 4 bases separated the two germline ends. CDR3 length: 12 amino acids. Germline CDR1 MNHEY, CDR2 SVGAGI. Here the CDR3 reads CASSYSNSPLHF. The CDR3 nucleotides read TGTGCCAGCAGTTATAGCAATTCACCCCTCCACTTT.

V is TRBV5-1 and J is TRBJ2-2; D is possibly TRBD1 or TRBD2 (5 bases each). Trimming removed 4 bases from V and 3 bases from J, with 13 bases in between. Germline CDR1 is SGHRS and CDR2 is YFSETQ. This CDR3 has 15 residues. The CDR3: CASSRTRTYTGELFF. CDR3 nucleotide sequence: TGCGCCAGCAGCCGGACACGGACTTACACCGGGGAGCTGTTTTTT. The full variable domain, in which reference TRBV5-1 and TRBJ2-2 provide the parts outside the CDR3, is KAGVTQTPRYLIKTRGQQVTLSCSPISGHRSVSWYQQTPGQGLQFLFEYFSETQRNKGNFPGRFSGRQFSNSRSEMNVSTLELGDSALYLCASSRTRTYTGELFFGEGSRLTVL.

The chain couples TRBV6-6 to TRBJ1-1; D is perhaps TRBD1 (5 bases). V was trimmed by 2 bases and J by 4 bases, leaving 14 bases between them. CDR3 length: 15 residues. Germline assignment: CDR1 MNHNY and CDR2 SVGAGI (reference sequence). CDR3 sequence: CASSYPGRAGTEAFF. The CDR3 bases are TGTGCCAGCAGTTACCCGGGCAGGGCGGGCACTGAAGCTTTCTTT.

A word on this clone: The sample has other DNA sequences that encode this CDR3 too. The chain uses TRBV4-3 and TRBJ2-5; weak D call: TRBD1 (6 bases). Trimming stripped 1 base from V and 5 bases from J, with 11 bases between. The CDR3 is 14 residues long. CDR1 LGHNA and CDR2 YSLEER come from the germline V gene. The CDR3 region is CASSQGSRGETQYF. The CDR3 coding sequence is TGCGCCAGCAGCCAAGGATCAAGGGGGGAGACCCAGTACTTC.

V gene TRBV14 combines with J gene TRBJ1-1; a possible D gene is TRBD1 (5 bases). This CDR3 region has 11 residues. V lost 3 bases and J lost 10, with 9 bases in between. The germline CDR1 and CDR2 sequences are SGHDN and FVKESK. CDR3 protein: CASSQGRGAFF. The CDR3 nucleotides are TGTGCCAGCAGCCAGGGGAGGGGAGCTTTCTTT.

The chain joins TRBV13 to TRBJ2-2; unclear D gene. V was pared by 3 bases and J by 1 base, with 6 bases between. The germline V gene has CDR1 PRHDT and CDR2 FYEKMQ (reference sequence). The CDR3 runs to 14 residues. The CDR3 sequence: CASSFLGNTGELFF. In nucleotides, the CDR3 is TGTGCCAGCAGCTTTCTAGGGAACACCGGGGAGCTGTTTTTT.

The rearrangement joins TRBV7-9 to TRBJ2-2, with D unclear. The V gene's germline CDR1 is SEHNR and CDR2 FQNEAQ (reference sequence). V gave up 4 bases and J gave up 5 bases, with 5 bases separating them. This CDR3 has 12 residues. The DNA for the CDR3 is TGTGCCAGCAGCTCTGAAACCGGGGAGCTGTTTTTT. Translation gives CASSSETGELFF. Together with reference TRBV7-9 and TRBJ2-2, the CDR3 gives the full variable domain: DTGVSQNPRHKITKRGQNVTFRCDPISEHNRLYWYRQTLGQGPEFLTYFQNEAQLEKSRLLSDRFSAERPKGSFSTLEIQRTEQGDSAMYLCASSSETGELFFGEGSRLTVL.

V gene TRBV4-3 combines with J gene TRBJ2-7; 7 nucleotides line up with TRBD1. Germline CDR1 is LGHNA and CDR2 is YSLEER. V lost 2 bases and J lost 3; bases outside the gene matches: 4. The CDR3 spans 14 residues. This CDR3 reads CASSQYRGSYEQYF. The DNA of the CDR3 is TGCGCCAGCAGCCAATACAGGGGAAGCTACGAGCAGTACTTC.

This rearrangement joins TRBV13 to TRBJ1-1; TRBD1 matches at 8 bases. The CDR3 sequence is 16 residues long. V shed 6 bases and J 0 bases; nucleotides not matched to a gene: 9. CDR1 is PRHDT, CDR2 FYEKMQ, per germline (reference sequence). The DNA of the CDR3 is TGTGCCAGCAGTAAAAGGGACAGGCTAATGAACACTGAAGCTTTCTTT. This gives the protein CASSKRDRLMNTEAFF.

There are a few counts of this clone. The rearrangement joins TRBV5-5 to TRBJ2-2; D is perhaps TRBD2 (5 bases). Per the germline V gene, CDR1 is SGHKS and CDR2 is YYEKEE (reference sequence). The CDR3 covers 14 residues. The germline V and J ends were trimmed by 7 bases and 2 bases, with 12 bases remaining between them. DNA of the CDR3: TGTGCCAGCGGAAACCCTAGCAACACCGGGGAGCTGTTTTTT. Its protein is CASGNPSNTGELFF.

The chain links TRBV10-3 to TRBJ2-3; 8 bases line up with TRBD2. The CDR3 covers 14 residues. The V segment lost 11 bases and the J segment 2 bases; nucleotides outside the gene matches: 9. Per germline, CDR1 ENHRY and CDR2 SYGVKD. For the CDR3, the DNA is TGTGCCCTTGCAGAAGCGGGGGACACAGATACGCAGTATTTT. Translating it yields CALAEAGDTDTQYF.